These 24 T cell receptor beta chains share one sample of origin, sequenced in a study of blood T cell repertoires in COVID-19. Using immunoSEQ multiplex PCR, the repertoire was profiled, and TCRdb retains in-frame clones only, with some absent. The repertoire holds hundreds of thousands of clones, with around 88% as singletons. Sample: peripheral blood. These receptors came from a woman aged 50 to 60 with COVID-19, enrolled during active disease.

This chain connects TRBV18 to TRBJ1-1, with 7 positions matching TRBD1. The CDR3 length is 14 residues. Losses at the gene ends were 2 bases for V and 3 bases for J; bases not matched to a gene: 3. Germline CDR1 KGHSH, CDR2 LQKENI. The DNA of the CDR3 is TGTGCCAGCTCACCAGGGACAGTTGACACTGAAGCTTTCTTT. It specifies CASSPGTVDTEAFF. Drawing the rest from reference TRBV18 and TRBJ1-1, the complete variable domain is NAGVMQNPRHLVRRRGQEARLRCSPMKGHSHVYWYRQLPEEGLKFMVYLQKENIIDESGMPKERFSAEFPKEGPSILRIQQVVRGDSAAYFCASSPGTVDTEAFFGQGTRLTVV.

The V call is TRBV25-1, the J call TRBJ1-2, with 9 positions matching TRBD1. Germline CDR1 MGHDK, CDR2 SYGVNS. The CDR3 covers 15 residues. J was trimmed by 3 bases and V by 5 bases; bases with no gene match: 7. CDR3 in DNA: TGTGCCAGCAGTCTCTCCGGGACAGGGTACTATGGCTACACCTTC. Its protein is CASSLSGTGYYGYTF.

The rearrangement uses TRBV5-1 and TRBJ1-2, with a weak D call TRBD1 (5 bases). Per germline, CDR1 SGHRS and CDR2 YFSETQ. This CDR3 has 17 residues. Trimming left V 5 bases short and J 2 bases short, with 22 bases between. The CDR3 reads CASSPTVGGARNYGYTF. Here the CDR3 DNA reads TGCGCCAGCAGTCCCACCGTTGGAGGGGCGCGCAACTATGGCTACACCTTC.

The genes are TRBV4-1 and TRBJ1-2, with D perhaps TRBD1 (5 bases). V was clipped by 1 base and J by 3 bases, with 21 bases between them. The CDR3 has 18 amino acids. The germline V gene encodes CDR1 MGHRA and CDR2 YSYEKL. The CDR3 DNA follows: TGCGCCAGCAGCCAAGTTGATTTTTTACCGGGGGGTGACTATGGCTACACCTTC. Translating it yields CASSQVDFLPGGDYGYTF.

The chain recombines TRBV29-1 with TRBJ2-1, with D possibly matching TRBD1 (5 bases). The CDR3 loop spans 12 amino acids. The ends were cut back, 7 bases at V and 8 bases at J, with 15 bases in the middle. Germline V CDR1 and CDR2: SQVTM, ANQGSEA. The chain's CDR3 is CSDGRRVHEQFF. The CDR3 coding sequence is TGCAGCGATGGGCGCAGGGTCCATGAGCAGTTCTTC.

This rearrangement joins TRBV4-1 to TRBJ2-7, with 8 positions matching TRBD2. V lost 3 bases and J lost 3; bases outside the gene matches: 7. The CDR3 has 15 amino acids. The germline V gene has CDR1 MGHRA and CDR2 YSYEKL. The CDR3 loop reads CASSQYTGGNYEQYF. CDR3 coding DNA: TGCGCCAGCAGCCAGTATACGGGGGGGAACTACGAGCAGTACTTC.

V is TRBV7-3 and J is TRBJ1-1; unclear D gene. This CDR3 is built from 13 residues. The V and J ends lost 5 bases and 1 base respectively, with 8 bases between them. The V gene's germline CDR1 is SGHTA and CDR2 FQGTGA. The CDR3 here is CASSTTQNTEAFF. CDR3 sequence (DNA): TGTGCCAGCAGCACAACACAGAACACTGAAGCTTTCTTT.

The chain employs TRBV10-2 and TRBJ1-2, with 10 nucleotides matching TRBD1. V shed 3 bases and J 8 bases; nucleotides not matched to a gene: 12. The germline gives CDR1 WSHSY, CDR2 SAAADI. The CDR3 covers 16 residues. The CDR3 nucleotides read TGCGCCAGCAGTGATTCAGCCCGACAGGGGGCTTTAGGCTACACCTTC. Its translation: CASSDSARQGALGYTF.

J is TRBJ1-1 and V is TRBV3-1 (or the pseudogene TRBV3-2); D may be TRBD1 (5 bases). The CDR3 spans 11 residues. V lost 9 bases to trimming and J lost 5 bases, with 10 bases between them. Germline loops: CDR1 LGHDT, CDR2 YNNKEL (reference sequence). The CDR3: CASQGETEAFF. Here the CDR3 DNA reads TGTGCCAGTCAAGGGGAAACTGAAGCTTTCTTT.

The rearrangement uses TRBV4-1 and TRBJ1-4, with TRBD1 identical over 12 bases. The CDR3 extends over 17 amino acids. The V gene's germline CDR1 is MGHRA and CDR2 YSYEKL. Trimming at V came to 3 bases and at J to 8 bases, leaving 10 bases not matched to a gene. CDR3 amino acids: CASSQTGTGGAEEKLFF. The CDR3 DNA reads TGCGCCAGCAGCCAGACCGGGACAGGGGGCGCGGAGGAAAAACTGTTTTTT.

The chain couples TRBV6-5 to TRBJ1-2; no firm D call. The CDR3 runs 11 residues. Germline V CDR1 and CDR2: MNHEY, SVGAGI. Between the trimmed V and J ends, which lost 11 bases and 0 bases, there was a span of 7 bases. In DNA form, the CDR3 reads TGTGCCGCGCAATCTAACTATGGCTACACCTTC. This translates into CAAQSNYGYTF.

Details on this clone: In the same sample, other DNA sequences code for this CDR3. The CDR3 sequence is CASSYSGGGGYTF. The CDR3 nucleotides read TGTGCCAGCAGTTACTCGGGGGGAGGTGGCTACACCTTC. The chain uses TRBV6-6 and TRBJ1-2; weak D call: TRBD1 (5 bases). The length of the CDR3 is 13 residues. Looked up from germline, CDR1 is MNHNY and CDR2 is SVGAGI (reference sequence). Trimming stripped 0 bases from V and 7 bases from J, with 9 bases between.

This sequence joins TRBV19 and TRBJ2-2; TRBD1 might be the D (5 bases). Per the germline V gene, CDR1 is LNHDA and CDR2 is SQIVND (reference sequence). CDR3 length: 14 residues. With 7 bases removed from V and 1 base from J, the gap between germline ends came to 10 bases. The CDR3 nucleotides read TGTGCCAGTACGTGGCAGGGGAACACCGGGGAGCTGTTTTTT. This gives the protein CASTWQGNTGELFF. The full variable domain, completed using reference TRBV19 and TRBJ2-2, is DGGITQSPKYLFRKEGQNVTLSCEQNLNHDAMYWYRQDPGQGLRLIYYSQIVNDFQKGDIAEGYSVSREKKESFPLTVTSAQKNPTAFYLCASTWQGNTGELFFGEGSRLTVL.

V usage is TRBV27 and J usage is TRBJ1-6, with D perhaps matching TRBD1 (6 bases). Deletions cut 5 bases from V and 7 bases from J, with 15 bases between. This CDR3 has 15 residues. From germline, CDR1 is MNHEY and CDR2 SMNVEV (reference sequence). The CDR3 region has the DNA TGTGCCAGCAGTCCCGTTGTAGGGGGAAATTCACCCCTCCACTTT. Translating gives CASSPVVGGNSPLHF.

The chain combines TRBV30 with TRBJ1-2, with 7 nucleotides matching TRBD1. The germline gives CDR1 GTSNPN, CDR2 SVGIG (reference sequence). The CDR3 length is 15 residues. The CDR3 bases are TGTGCTTACCGGGACAGCTCCTCTCCCATCTATGGCTACACCTTC. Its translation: CAYRDSSSPIYGYTF.

The CDR3 loop reads CASSRETGELFF. In nucleotides, the CDR3 is TGTGCCAGCAGCCGCGAAACCGGGGAGCTGTTTTTT. The chain joins TRBV12-3 or TRBV12-4 to TRBJ2-2; D ambiguous. CDR3 length: 12 residues. V lost 6 bases to trimming and J lost 5 bases, with 7 bases between them.

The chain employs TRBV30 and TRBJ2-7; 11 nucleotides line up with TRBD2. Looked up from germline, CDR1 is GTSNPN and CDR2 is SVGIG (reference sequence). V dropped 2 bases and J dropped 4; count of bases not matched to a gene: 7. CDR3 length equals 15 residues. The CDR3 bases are TGTGCCTGGAGTCCGACTAGCGGGGTATCGTACGAGCAGTACTTC. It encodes CAWSPTSGVSYEQYF.

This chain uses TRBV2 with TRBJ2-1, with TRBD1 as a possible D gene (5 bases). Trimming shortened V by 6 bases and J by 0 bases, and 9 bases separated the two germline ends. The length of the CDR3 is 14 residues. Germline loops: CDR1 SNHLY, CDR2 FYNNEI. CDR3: CASRQASSYNEQFF. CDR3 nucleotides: TGTGCCAGCAGACAGGCTAGCTCCTACAATGAGCAGTTCTTC.

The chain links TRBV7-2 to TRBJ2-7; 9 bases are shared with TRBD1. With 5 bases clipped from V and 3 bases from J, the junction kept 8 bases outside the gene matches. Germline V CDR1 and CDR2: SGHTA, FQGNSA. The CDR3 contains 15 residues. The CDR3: CASSLGQGPFYEQYF. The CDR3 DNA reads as TGTGCCAGCAGCCTAGGACAGGGGCCCTTCTACGAGCAGTACTTC.

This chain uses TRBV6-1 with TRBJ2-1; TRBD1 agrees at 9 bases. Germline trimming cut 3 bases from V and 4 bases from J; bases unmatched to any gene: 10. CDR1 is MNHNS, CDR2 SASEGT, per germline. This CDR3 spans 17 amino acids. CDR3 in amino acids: CASSELQGALAYNEQFF. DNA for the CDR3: TGTGCCAGCAGTGAGTTACAGGGGGCTCTGGCTTACAATGAGCAGTTCTTC.

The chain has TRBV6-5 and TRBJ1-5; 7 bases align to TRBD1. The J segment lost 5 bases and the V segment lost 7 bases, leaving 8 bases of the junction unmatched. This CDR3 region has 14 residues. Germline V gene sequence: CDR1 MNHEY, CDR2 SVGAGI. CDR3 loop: CASKETGDYQPQHF. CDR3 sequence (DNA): TGTGCCAGCAAGGAAACAGGGGATTATCAGCCCCAGCATTTT.

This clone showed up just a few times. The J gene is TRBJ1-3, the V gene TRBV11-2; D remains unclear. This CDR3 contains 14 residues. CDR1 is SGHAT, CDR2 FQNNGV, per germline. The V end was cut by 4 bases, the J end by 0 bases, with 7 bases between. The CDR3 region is CASSSLLSGNTIYF. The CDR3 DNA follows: TGTGCCAGCAGCTCCCTCCTCTCTGGAAACACCATATATTTT.

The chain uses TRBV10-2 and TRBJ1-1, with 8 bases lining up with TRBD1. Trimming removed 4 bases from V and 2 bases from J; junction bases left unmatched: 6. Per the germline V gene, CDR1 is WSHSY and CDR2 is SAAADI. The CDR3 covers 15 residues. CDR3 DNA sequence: TGCGCCAGCAGTGCGGTACAGGGGGGAAACACTGAAGCTTTCTTT. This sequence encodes CASSAVQGGNTEAFF.

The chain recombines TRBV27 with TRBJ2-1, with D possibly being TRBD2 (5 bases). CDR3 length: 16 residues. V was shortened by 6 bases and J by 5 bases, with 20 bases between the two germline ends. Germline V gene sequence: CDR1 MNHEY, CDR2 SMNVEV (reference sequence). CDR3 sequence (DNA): TGTGCCAGCAGCCGAGGGCGGGCGAGAAGCAACAATGAGCAGTTCTTC. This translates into CASSRGRARSNNEQFF.